These 19 T cell receptor beta chains came from one sample sequenced in a study of cytomegalovirus exposure and HLA in healthy donors. 60 Vbeta and 13 Jbeta primers were used in PCR. Sequenced by immunoSEQ multiplex PCR; TCRdb stores in-frame clones only, minus some. The sample contains approximately 120,000 clones, roughly a tenth of which appear only once. Sequenced: PBMCs. The source of these receptors is a woman aged 18-30 years in good health and CMV-seropositive.

The J gene is TRBJ1-4, the V gene TRBV30; D gene uncertain. The V end was cut by 1 base, the J end by 5 bases, with 5 bases between. This CDR3 contains 12 residues. Germline V lookup: CDR1 GTSNPN, CDR2 SVGIG (reference sequence). DNA for the CDR3: TGTGCCTGGAGTGCCCTAAATGAAAAACTGTTTTTT. This sequence encodes CAWSALNEKLFF.

This clone was found a few times. V and J are TRBV28 and TRBJ2-3; D gene ambiguous. Germline V lookup: CDR1 MDHEN, CDR2 SYDVKM. CDR3 length: 13 amino acids. The V end lost 8 bases, the J end lost 5 bases, and 14 bases lay between the germline ends. CDR3 loop: CASRASYGDTQYF. The CDR3 DNA reads TGTGCCAGCCGAGCGTCATATGGAGATACGCAGTATTTT.

The V and J genes are TRBV30 and TRBJ2-5; maybe TRBD2 (5 bases). Gene TRBJ2-7 matches the end of the DNA better, so the J call may be wrong. CDR1 and CDR2 from the germline V gene are GTSNPN and SVGIG (reference sequence). The CDR3 extends over 13 amino acids. CDR3 DNA: TGTGCCTGGAGTGTAGCGGCAACCTACGAGCAGTACTTC. Translating gives CAWSVAATYEQYF.

This clone was picked up one time. This rearrangement joins TRBV6-1 to TRBJ2-7; D gene ambiguous. The CDR3 extends over 14 amino acids. Trimming took 5 bases from V and 3 from J, leaving 14 bases between them. Germline CDR1 and CDR2: MNHNS and SASEGT. CDR3 coding DNA: TGTGCCAGCAGTTCCTATACAGCTGACTACGAGCAGTACTTC. This translates into CASSSYTADYEQYF.

The V call is TRBV28, the J call TRBJ1-4; D not resolved. CDR1 and CDR2 (germline): MDHEN, SYDVKM. The CDR3 sequence is 16 residues long. The germline V and J ends were trimmed by 7 bases and 5 bases, with 20 bases remaining between them. The CDR3 nucleotides are TGTGCCAGCAACCCGAGTGTGGGAGAACGAAATGAAAAACTGTTTTTT. Protein: CASNPSVGERNEKLFF.

The chain carries TRBV10-3 and TRBJ2-7; weak D call: TRBD2 (6 bases). Germline V CDR1 and CDR2: ENHRY, SYGVKD. The ends were cut back, 5 bases at V and 0 bases at J, with 14 bases in the middle. There are 15 residues in the CDR3. The CDR3 loop is CAISLGTSSSYEQYF. The DNA for the CDR3 is TGTGCCATCAGTCTCGGGACTTCTTCCTCCTACGAGCAGTACTTC.

This chain joins TRBV5-6 and TRBJ1-1; no definite D call. Germline CDR1 and CDR2: SGHDT and YYEEEE. CDR3 length: 14 residues. Trimming took off 0 bases at V and 7 bases at J, with 13 bases between the two ends. The CDR3 DNA is TGTGCCAGCAGCTTGGTGAAGCCCGGGAGTGAAGCTTTCTTT. Protein product: CASSLVKPGSEAFF.

This clone was found a few times. CDR3 protein: CASLPSGRDTQYF. In DNA, the CDR3 is TGTGCCAGCCTCCCTAGCGGGAGAGATACGCAGTATTTT. The rearrangement links TRBV11-2 to TRBJ2-3; 10 bases line up with TRBD2. Trimming removed 8 bases from V and 5 bases from J; junction bases left unmatched: 4. Germline CDR1 SGHAT, CDR2 FQNNGV. This CDR3 contains 13 residues.

The rearrangement joins TRBV19 to TRBJ2-3; 8 bases match TRBD2. The CDR3 spans 15 residues. With V trimmed by 6 bases and J by 4 bases, 9 bases remained unmatched. Germline V gene sequence: CDR1 LNHDA, CDR2 SQIVND (reference sequence). CDR3 amino acids: CASRQTSALADTQYF. The CDR3 region has the DNA TGTGCCAGTAGGCAGACTAGCGCTCTCGCAGATACGCAGTATTTT.

Only a few counts were recorded for this clone. This chain connects TRBV11-2 to TRBJ2-7, with 9 bases identical to TRBD2. There are 17 residues in the CDR3. Germline V gives CDR1 SGHAT, CDR2 FQNNGV. Trimming removed 0 bases from V and 2 bases from J; junction bases left unmatched: 8. This chain's CDR3 is CASSLDPGIAGAYEQYF. The CDR3 bases are TGTGCCAGCAGCTTAGATCCTGGGATAGCGGGGGCCTACGAGCAGTACTTC.

This clone was observed a handful of times. DNA of the CDR3: TGTGCCAGCAGCCAAGATGAAGGAACCCGTAGGACTACCGAGCAGTACTTC. Protein product: CASSQDEGTRRTTEQYF. This chain uses TRBV14 with TRBJ2-7, with D perhaps TRBD2 (6 bases). Germline assignment: CDR1 SGHDN and CDR2 FVKESK. Trimming pared 0 bases from V and 6 bases from J, leaving 21 bases between. There are 17 residues in the CDR3.

This clone turned up a few times. This chain uses TRBV19 with TRBJ1-1; 8 nucleotides agree with TRBD1. Trimming took 5 bases from V and 8 from J; bases not matched to a gene: 4. From germline, CDR1 is LNHDA and CDR2 SQIVND (reference sequence). The CDR3 length is 12 residues. CDR3 nucleotides: TGTGCCAGTAGTTTCCGGGACAGGGAAGCTTTCTTT. It is translated as CASSFRDREAFF.

This clone has just a few counts. The J gene is TRBJ2-1, the V gene TRBV9; possibly TRBD2 for D (6 bases). The CDR3 has 15 residues. CDR1 SGDLS and CDR2 YYNGEE come from the germline V gene. V lost 4 bases, J lost 0 bases, and 11 bases lay in between. The CDR3 spells CASSPGGTSYNEQFF. CDR3 nucleotides: TGTGCCAGCAGCCCTGGAGGGACCTCCTACAATGAGCAGTTCTTC.

This chain joins TRBV7-6 and TRBJ2-7; TRBD2 matches at 7 bases. Unmatched junction bases numbered 6, after V lost 7 bases and J lost 0 bases. The CDR3 is 14 residues long. CDR1 SGHVS and CDR2 FNYEAQ come from the germline V gene. CDR3 bases: TGTGCCAGCACTAAGGTAGCGGGCTCCTACGAGCAGTACTTC. This encodes CASTKVAGSYEQYF.

This clone was detected a few times. The chain has TRBV29-1 and TRBJ2-3; maybe TRBD2 (5 bases). Per the germline V gene, CDR1 is SQVTM and CDR2 is ANQGSEA. This CDR3 spans 15 amino acids. Trimming took 6 bases from V and 8 from J, leaving 24 bases between them. CDR3 loop: CSVDNGLTELGTQYF. The CDR3 nucleotides read TGCAGCGTCGATAACGGACTGACGGAGTTAGGTACGCAGTATTTT.

This clone has only a few counts. The chain employs TRBV5-6 and TRBJ2-7; weak D call: TRBD2 (5 bases). Trimming removed 2 bases at V and 6 bases at J, with 9 bases between. The CDR3 runs 12 residues. Germline CDR1 SGHDT, CDR2 YYEEEE. The CDR3 DNA is TGTGCCAGCAGCTTTCTACTAGTCGAGCAGTACTTC. Its protein product is CASSFLLVEQYF.

The chain couples TRBV28 to TRBJ2-5; 8 bases match TRBD2. CDR1 is MDHEN, CDR2 SYDVKM, per germline. This CDR3 spans 12 amino acids. Germline trimming cut 8 bases from V and 7 bases from J; bases unmatched to any gene: 6. The DNA of the CDR3 is TGTGCCAGCGACATCCGGGGGGGGACCCAGTACTTC. Translation: CASDIRGGTQYF. The whole variable domain, remainder taken from reference TRBV28 and TRBJ2-5, is DVKVTQSSRYLVKRTGEKVFLECVQDMDHENMFWYRQDPGLGLRLIYFSYDVKMKEKGDIPEGYSVSREKKERFSLILESASTNQTSMYLCASDIRGGTQYFGPGTRLLVL.

This chain links TRBV6-1 with TRBJ2-5; D possibly corresponds to TRBD2 (5 bases). The V end lost 6 bases, the J end lost 5 bases, and 10 bases lay between the germline ends. The CDR3 contains 12 residues. CDR1 is MNHNS and CDR2 is SASEGT in the germline V gene. The chain's CDR3 is CASRGSGETQYF. Here the CDR3 DNA reads TGTGCCAGCAGGGGGAGTGGCGAGACCCAGTACTTC.

The chain recombines TRBV30 with TRBJ2-7; weak D call: TRBD1 (5 bases). Trimming took off 1 base at V and 5 bases at J, with 12 bases between the two ends. Per germline, CDR1 GTSNPN and CDR2 SVGIG (reference sequence). The CDR3 consists of 13 residues. The CDR3 nucleotides are TGTGCCTGGAGTGAGGCCAGGGCGGACGAGCAGTACTTC. This codes for CAWSEARADEQYF.